The sequence of this T cell receptor beta chain was determined in a study of blood T cell repertoires in COVID-19. Background on the study: The study drew acute and convalescent COVID-19 samples from the United States, Italy and Spain. Sources were T cells, B-cell-depleted T cells, or PBMCs; the material itself was cDNA or gDNA.

Study processing details: Estimation of nucleated cell counts was performed using reference gene primer amplification. Some clones are missing from TCRdb's copy, which holds only in-frame ones; the method was immunoSEQ multiplex PCR. V, J and clone size reflect that table, while D and trimming were determined from the DNA. This sample has about 140,000 clones, with roughly 90% found just once. This CDR3 spans 13 amino acids. Trimming stripped 5 bases from V and 4 bases from J, with 9 bases between. CDR1 is MNHNS and CDR2 is SASEGT in the germline V gene. The chain links TRBV6-1 to TRBJ2-1; no firm D call. The source material was peripheral blood. The sequence was obtained from a woman aged 45 to 65 with acute or convalescent COVID-19. The CDR3 here is CASSYRSYNEQFF. The CDR3 DNA reads as TGTGCCAGCAGTTATAGGAGTTACAATGAGCAGTTCTTC.